This T cell receptor beta chain was sequenced for a study of response to subunit inactivated influenza vaccine. Points from the study as a whole: The authors offered the suggestion that each seasonal influenza vaccination recruits few new T cells.

This CDR3 is built from 15 residues. Trimming cost V 2 bases and J 1 base, with 11 bases left between them. The germline V gene encodes CDR1 DFQATT and CDR2 SNEGSKA (reference sequence). TCRdb re-called the RT-PCR reads with MiXCR, one entry per CDR3 protein. Of approximately 530,000 distinct CDR3 sequences in the sample, approximately 7.8% were seen once. Worth noting for this clonotype: The target antigen is unknown.

The TCR sequence derives from a man in his fifties or sixties who received an inactivated influenza vaccine. The V gene is TRBV20-1, the J gene TRBJ2-2; a weak D match, TRBD1 (6 bases). This specimen consisted of PBMCs from blood, obtained around 2 years after vaccination. CDR3 coding DNA: TGCAGTGCTAGACCCCGGGACATGAACACCGGGGAGCTGTTTTTT. This codes for CSARPRDMNTGELFF.